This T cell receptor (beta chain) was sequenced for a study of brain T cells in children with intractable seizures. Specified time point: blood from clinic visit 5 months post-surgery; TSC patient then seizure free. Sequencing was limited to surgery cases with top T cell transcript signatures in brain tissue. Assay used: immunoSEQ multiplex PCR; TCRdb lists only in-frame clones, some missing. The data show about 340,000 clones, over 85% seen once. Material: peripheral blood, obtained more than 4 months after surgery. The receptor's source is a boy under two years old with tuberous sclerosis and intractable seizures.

CDR3 nucleotides: TGTGCCATCAGTGCAAAGCGGGAGGGTAACAATGAGCAGTTCTTC. Translated: CAISAKREGNNEQFF. V usage is TRBV10-3 and J usage is TRBJ2-1, with 10 bases matching TRBD2. Germline CDR1 reads ENHRY; CDR2 reads SYGVKD. J lost 5 bases, V lost 4 bases, and 5 bases had no gene match. The CDR3 sequence is 15 residues long.